The 23 T cell receptor beta chains in this list originate from one sample, sequenced in a study of cytomegalovirus exposure and HLA in healthy donors (dated 2017 in TCRdb). The method behind the library was the immunoSEQ multiplex PCR assay. A mixture of 60 forward primers for TCR Vbeta segments and 13 reverse primers for TCR Jbeta segments was used in the multiplex PCR. TCRdb stores this immuneACCESS table with in-frame sequences only. Part of the clones is absent; in the studies checked, under half of the shortfall reflects unresolved V genes, and no reason is known for the rest. For this sample, the table gives 60,000 or so clones. Of the sample, roughly 2% falls within the top ten clones. Sequenced: PBMCs. The source is a woman aged 18-35 years in good health and CMV-seronegative.

For this clone: Germline and junction disagree at one end, which may indicate a read error. Here the CDR3 DNA reads TGTGCCGGGAGGCAAGGGGCCCTTGGAGGGCAGCCCCAGCATTTT. This translates into CAGRQGALGGQPQHF. The V and J genes are TRBV30 and TRBJ1-5, with D possibly matching TRBD1 (5 bases). The CDR3 extends over 15 amino acids. The germline gives CDR1 GTSNPN, CDR2 SVGIG (reference sequence).

The chain uses TRBV19 and TRBJ1-5, with TRBD1 as a possible D gene (5 bases). CDR1 and CDR2 (germline): LNHDA, SQIVND (reference sequence). CDR3 size: 14 residues. Trimming removed 3 bases at V and 4 bases at J, with 10 bases between. The CDR3 DNA follows: TGTGCCAGTAGTATTGGGGGGACGAATCAGCCCCAGCATTTT. It codes for CASSIGGTNQPQHF.

As DNA, the CDR3 is TGTGCCACCCAGTCAGGGCAGGGGGGCGGTCAGCCCCAGCATTTT. It translates to CATQSGQGGGQPQHF. The genes are TRBV6-1 and TRBJ1-5, with 7 bases that match TRBD1. The ends lost 10 bases at V and 6 bases at J; junction bases unmatched: 15. The CDR3 covers 15 residues. Germline CDR1 is MNHNS and CDR2 is SASEGT.

V usage is TRBV11-2 and J usage is TRBJ2-7, with D possibly being TRBD2 (6 bases). Trimming removed 6 bases from V and 4 bases from J, with 25 bases in between. The length of the CDR3 is 17 residues. The germline V gene has CDR1 SGHAT and CDR2 FQNNGV. The CDR3 DNA reads TGTGCCAGCAGACTAGTAGGCGGAGGGGCCATTTTTTACGAGCAGTACTTC. It encodes CASRLVGGGAIFYEQYF.

In DNA form, the CDR3 reads TGTGCCAGCAGCCTGCAGGACAGGGGGGTCACCTTC. This gives the protein CASSLQDRGVTF. This chain links TRBV9 with TRBJ1-2, with TRBD1 identical over 10 bases. Germline CDR1 SGDLS, CDR2 YYNGEE. The CDR3 consists of 12 residues. The V segment lost 4 bases and the J segment 13 bases; nucleotides outside the gene matches: 7. The whole variable domain, remainder taken from reference TRBV9 and TRBJ1-2, is DSGVTQTPKHLITATGQRVTLRCSPRSGDLSVYWYQQSLDQGLQFLIQYYNGEERAKGNILERFSAQQFPDLHSELNLSSLELGDSALYFCASSLQDRGVTFGSGTRLTVV.

The chain is built from TRBV30 and TRBJ2-1, with 8 bases matching TRBD1. After removal of 1 base from V and 6 bases from J, the junction contained 17 bases not matched to a gene. The germline V gene has CDR1 GTSNPN and CDR2 SVGIG (reference sequence). This CDR3 has 18 amino acids. The CDR3 loop is CAWSGHFLRQGWGNEQFF. The CDR3 DNA follows: TGTGCCTGGAGTGGACACTTCCTCCGACAGGGGTGGGGCAATGAGCAGTTCTTC.

V is TRBV6-5 and J is TRBJ1-5, with D uncertain. This CDR3 spans 15 amino acids. Germline lookup yields CDR1 MNHEY and CDR2 SVGAGI. Trimming cost V 2 bases and J 6 bases, with 14 bases left between them. In nucleotides, the CDR3 is TGTGCCAGCAGTTACCCCGTGGAGTTGGCTCAGCCCCAGCATTTT. This translates into CASSYPVELAQPQHF.

The V call is TRBV29-1, the J call TRBJ1-1, with 11 bases matching TRBD1. The V and J ends lost 5 bases and 5 bases, in that order; junction bases with no gene match: 10. The CDR3 has 15 amino acids. Germline V gene data show CDR1 as SQVTM and CDR2 as ANQGSEA. CDR3 DNA sequence: TGCAGCGTTCTGGGACAGGGGGGTTCCAGGACTGAAGCTTTCTTT. This translates into CSVLGQGGSRTEAFF.

V and J are TRBV28 and TRBJ1-2, with 8 nucleotides matching TRBD1. This CDR3 comprises 14 residues. V shed 10 bases, J shed 8 bases, and the junction held 15 bases outside the gene matches. The V gene's germline CDR1 is MDHEN and CDR2 SYDVKM. CDR3 nucleotides: TGTGCCACCACCAGGGCGGGACAGGTGGACGGCTACACCTTC. This codes for CATTRAGQVDGYTF.

The chain couples TRBV18 to TRBJ2-6; D is perhaps TRBD2 (5 bases). Germline lookup yields CDR1 KGHSH and CDR2 LQKENI. This CDR3 contains 14 residues. V was trimmed by 5 bases and J by 2 bases, leaving 7 bases between them. The CDR3 protein is CASSGRTGANVLTF. CDR3 coding DNA: TGTGCCAGCTCAGGGAGAACTGGGGCCAACGTCCTGACTTTC.

This chain joins TRBV30 and TRBJ2-7; 14 bases fit TRBD2. After removal of 2 bases from V and 6 bases from J, the junction contained 9 bases not matched to a gene. CDR1 and CDR2 from the germline V gene are GTSNPN and SVGIG (reference sequence). CDR3 size: 16 residues. In DNA form, the CDR3 reads TGTGCCTGGAGTCAACAAAGAGGACTAGCGGGAGGCGAGCAGTACTTC. Its protein is CAWSQQRGLAGGEQYF.

This chain joins TRBV7-8 and TRBJ2-1, with D tentatively TRBD2 (6 bases). The germline V and J ends were trimmed by 2 bases and 2 bases, with 7 bases remaining between them. The CDR3 length is 14 residues. In germline, CDR1 is SGHVS, CDR2 FQNEAQ. As DNA, the CDR3 is TGTGCCAGCAGCTTAACGGGGGCCTACAATGAGCAGTTCTTC. Its translation: CASSLTGAYNEQFF.

CDR3 in amino acids: CASSFAGGPWEQYF. The CDR3 DNA is TGTGCCAGCAGCTTTGCGGGGGGGCCGTGGGAGCAGTACTTC. This chain connects TRBV11-3 to TRBJ2-7; 9 nucleotides agree with TRBD2. The CDR3 length is 14 residues. V lost 3 bases, J lost 7 bases, and 7 bases stayed unmatched. Germline loops: CDR1 SGHNT, CDR2 YENEEA.

The rearrangement uses TRBV5-4 and TRBJ2-1; TRBD2 matches 12 bases. After removal of 0 bases from V and 9 bases from J, the junction contained 10 bases not matched to a gene. Per germline, CDR1 SGHNT and CDR2 YYREEE (reference sequence). This CDR3 contains 17 residues. The CDR3 region is CASSLVPSGGASFEQFF. Here the CDR3 DNA reads TGTGCCAGCAGCTTGGTTCCTAGCGGGGGGGCCTCATTTGAGCAGTTCTTC.

The chain recombines TRBV28 with TRBJ1-2; no reliable D call. Trimming cost V 5 bases and J 8 bases, with 9 bases left between them. This CDR3 region has 11 residues. CDR1 and CDR2 (germline): MDHEN, SYDVKM. The CDR3 protein is CASSLAFGYTF. CDR3 sequence (DNA): TGTGCCAGCAGTCTTGCGTTCGGCTACACCTTC.

This chain connects TRBV7-9 to TRBJ2-2; D is undetermined. CDR1 and CDR2 (germline): SEHNR, FQNEAQ (reference sequence). The CDR3 contains 12 residues. Trimming stripped 5 bases from V and 2 bases from J, with 3 bases between. For the CDR3, the DNA is TGTGCCAGCAGCCTAAACACCGGGGAGCTGTTTTTT. Translated, it gives CASSLNTGELFF.

This sequence joins TRBV23-1 and TRBJ1-2; TRBD1 might be the D (6 bases). TRBV23-1 is an open reading frame, and its role is uncertain. The CDR3 has 14 residues. V was shortened by 4 bases and J by 4 bases, with 13 bases between the two germline ends. CDR3 amino acids: CASSPETGIYGYTF. Here the CDR3 DNA reads TGCGCCAGCAGTCCCGAAACAGGGATCTATGGCTACACCTTC.

For the CDR3, the DNA is TGTGCCAGCAGTGGCGGTCGTGGCTACACCTTC. Translating gives CASSGGRGYTF. This chain joins TRBV6-1 and TRBJ1-2; D not resolved. Germline V CDR1 and CDR2: MNHNS, SASEGT. The CDR3 consists of 11 residues. V was clipped by 4 bases and J by 7 bases, with 7 bases between them.

The chain recombines TRBV5-1 with TRBJ1-5; D may be TRBD1 (6 bases). Germline V gene sequence: CDR1 SGHRS, CDR2 YFSETQ. The CDR3 is 15 amino acids. V was pared by 1 base and J by 4 bases, with 12 bases between. CDR3 sequence reads: CASSLTTGGNQPQHF. CDR3 bases: TGCGCCAGCAGCTTGACGACAGGAGGTAATCAGCCCCAGCATTTT. The variable domain in full, with the rest retrieved from reference TRBV5-1 and TRBJ1-5, is KAGVTQTPRYLIKTRGQQVTLSCSPISGHRSVSWYQQTPGQGLQFLFEYFSETQRNKGNFPGRFSGRQFSNSRSEMNVSTLELGDSALYLCASSLTTGGNQPQHFGDGTRLSIL.

The rearrangement links TRBV6-5 to TRBJ1-4; D not certain. Trimming pared 2 bases from V and 0 bases from J, leaving 10 bases between. Germline V lookup: CDR1 MNHEY, CDR2 SVGAGI. This CDR3 region has 16 residues. The CDR3 protein is CASSYLPVATNEKLFF. CDR3 sequence (DNA): TGTGCCAGCAGTTACCTTCCGGTTGCAACTAATGAAAAACTGTTTTTT.

This chain joins TRBV29-1 and TRBJ2-7; 10 positions agree with TRBD2. The junction had 4 bases not matched to a gene; V was cut back by 1 base and J by 4 bases. Germline V gene lookup returns CDR1 SQVTM and CDR2 ANQGSEA. The CDR3 extends over 14 amino acids. The CDR3, as DNA: TGCAGCGTTGAAGGTCCAGCGGGAGGGTACGAGCAGTACTTC. Translated, it gives CSVEGPAGGYEQYF.

The chain joins TRBV15 to TRBJ2-3; no clear D. The length of the CDR3 is 11 residues. CDR1 and CDR2 (germline): LNHNV, YYDKDF (reference sequence). The V end lost 5 bases, the J end lost 6 bases, and 6 bases lay between the germline ends. CDR3 residues: CATSGQDTQYF. The CDR3 DNA sequence: TGTGCCACCAGCGGTCAGGATACGCAGTATTTT. The full variable domain, in which reference TRBV15 and TRBJ2-3 provide the parts outside the CDR3, is DAMVIQNPRYQVTQFGKPVTLSCSQTLNHNVMYWYQQKSSQAPKLLFHYYDKDFNNEADTPDNFQSRRPNTSFCFLDIRSPGLGDTAMYLCATSGQDTQYFGPGTRLTVL.

The chain combines TRBV2 with TRBJ1-5; D is undetermined. The germline V gene has CDR1 SNHLY and CDR2 FYNNEI. The CDR3 length is 11 residues. Trimming left V 10 bases short and J 5 bases short, with 9 bases between. The CDR3 coding sequence is TGTGCCACCGGGAAGGATCAGCCCCAGCATTTT. Protein sequence: CATGKDQPQHF.